These 18 T cell receptor delta chains came from one sample sequenced in a study of gamma-delta T cells after stem cell transplantation. TCRdb used CATT to re-call clones from the RT-PCR reads. There are some 13,000 delta-chain clones in the sample; roughly 32% occur only once, and 3.5% to 4% lies in the top ten. Sequences were obtained from gamma-delta T cells. These TCRs come from a human donor. It is not recorded whose cells these are; they may come from a transplant donor.

This clone showed up just a few times. The chain uses TRDV1 and TRDJ1, with a tentative D call TRDD3 (6 bases). CDR1 and CDR2 from the germline V gene are TSWWSYY and QGS. CDR3 length: 18 amino acids. V dropped 2 bases and J dropped 0 bases, with 19 bases sitting between them. The CDR3: CALGELEQSLGYTDKLIF. In nucleotides, the CDR3 is TGTGCTCTTGGGGAATTGGAACAGTCCCTGGGGTACACCGATAAACTCATCTTT.

As for this clone: One end of the junction does not line up with germline, which may come from a read error. The V gene is TRDV1, the J gene TRDJ2; D call uncertain. The CDR3 contains 18 residues. In germline, CDR1 is TSWWSYY, CDR2 QGS. The CDR3: CALGDPFPPRALTAHLFF. The CDR3 DNA reads TGTGCTCTTGGGGACCCTTTCCCCCCCCGAGCTTTGACAGCACACCTCTTCTTT.

This sequence joins TRDV1 and TRDJ1; either TRDD2 or TRDD3 may fit D (5 bases each). Germline V gene data show CDR1 as TSWWSYY and CDR2 as QGS. V gave up 3 bases and J gave up 0 bases, with 14 bases separating them. The CDR3 consists of 16 residues. The CDR3 spells CALGDSGVLYTDKLIF. The CDR3 DNA is TGTGCTCTTGGGGACTCGGGGGTCCTATACACCGATAAACTCATCTTT.

A remark on this clone: A junction boundary mismatches the germline segment, possibly from a read error. The rearrangement links TRDV2 to TRDJ3; maybe TRDD3 (6 bases). Germline-derived CDR1 and CDR2 are GEAIGNYY and EKD. The CDR3 length is 15 residues. CDR3 nucleotides: TGTGCCTGGGGTCTTCGCTCCTGGGGCACCCGACAGATGTTTTTC. This encodes CAWGLRSWGTRQMFF.

The chain couples TRDV1 to TRDJ1; D is possibly TRDD3 (6 bases). CDR3 length: 15 amino acids. The ends were cut back, 4 bases at V and 2 bases at J, with 14 bases in the middle. CDR1 is TSWWSYY and CDR2 is QGS in the germline V gene. The CDR3 DNA sequence: TGTGCTCTTGGGGTCCCGACGTGGGGGACCGATAAACTCATCTTT. It encodes CALGVPTWGTDKLIF.

The V call is TRDV3, the J call TRDJ1; D call uncertain. The CDR3 totals 12 residues. CDR1 and CDR2 (germline): TVYSNPD, GDNSRS (reference sequence). The germline V and J ends were trimmed by 4 bases and 1 base, with 10 bases remaining between them. CDR3 amino acids: CACRRPTDKLIF. DNA of the CDR3: TGTGCCTGTCGCCGTCCCACCGATAAACTCATCTTT. Based on the CDR3 plus reference TRDV3 and TRDJ1, the full variable domain is CDKVTQSSPDQTVASGSEVVLLCTYDTVYSNPDLFWYRIRPDYSFQFVFYGDNSRSEGADFTQGRFSVKHILTQKAFHLVISPVRTEDSATYYCACRRPTDKLIFGKGTRVTVEP.

This clone is medium-sized (0.01 to 0.1%) by share. This sequence joins TRDV2 and TRDJ2; 12 bases fit TRDD3. CDR1 and CDR2 (germline): GEAIGNYY, EKD. V shed 2 bases, J shed 2 bases, and the junction held 11 bases outside the gene matches. The length of the CDR3 is 19 residues. CDR3 sequence: CACDSVVLGDTRLTAQLFF. The CDR3 nucleotides are TGTGCCTGTGACAGCGTAGTACTGGGGGATACTCGCTTGACAGCACAACTCTTCTTT.

The V and J genes are TRDV1 and TRDJ1; 9 nucleotides match TRDD2. The CDR3 has 23 residues. Germline V gives CDR1 TSWWSYY, CDR2 QGS. V was pared by 2 bases and J by 0 bases, with 25 bases of the junction left unmatched. The DNA of the CDR3 is TGTGCTCTTGGGGAAACATCCCTCCCCTTCCTACGATTAGGGGACCAGTACACCGATAAACTCATCTTT. Amino acid sequence: CALGETSLPFLRLGDQYTDKLIF.

The chain carries TRDV2 and TRDJ1; 13 bases are shared with TRDD3. Trimming removed 1 base from V and 1 base from J; junction bases left unmatched: 11. The germline CDR1 and CDR2 sequences are GEAIGNYY and EKD. The CDR3 spans 19 residues. The CDR3 sequence is CACDTRTGGYGRGTDKLIF. CDR3 coding DNA: TGTGCCTGTGACACGCGTACTGGGGGATACGGCCGTGGCACCGATAAACTCATCTTT.

This chain links TRDV2 with TRDJ1; 13 bases match TRDD3. The CDR3 has 24 residues. J gave up 4 bases and V 4 bases, and 32 bases lay outside the gene matches. Germline loops: CDR1 GEAIGNYY, CDR2 EKD. The CDR3 reads CACENLLGDTRERCIQIQGDKLIF. For the CDR3, the DNA is TGTGCCTGTGAAAATTTACTGGGGGATACGCGAGAAAGGTGTATCCAGATCCAGGGCGATAAACTCATCTTT.

The chain employs TRDV1 and TRDJ2; 7 bases are a match to TRDD3. The V gene's germline CDR1 is TSWWSYY and CDR2 QGS. The trim removed 3 bases at V and 10 bases at J, leaving 20 bases unmatched. CDR3 length: 18 residues. The CDR3 is CALGDPFHDQALGLQLFF. The DNA of the CDR3 is TGTGCTCTTGGGGACCCTTTCCACGACCAGGCACTGGGGCTACAACTCTTCTTT.

The rearrangement joins TRDV1 to TRDJ1, with D possibly TRDD2 on 6 matching bases. The CDR3 extends over 15 amino acids. Germline values: CDR1 TSWWSYY, CDR2 QGS. Trimming removed 3 bases from V and 3 bases from J, with 14 bases in between. Here the CDR3 reads CALGDIPLLPDKLIF. The CDR3 DNA follows: TGTGCTCTTGGGGATATCCCGCTCCTACCCGATAAACTCATCTTT.

The CDR3 DNA reads TGTGCCTTTGGGGAGACTATCCTACTGTACTGGGGGATACCCGACACCGATAAACTCATCTTT. Translated: CAFGETILLYWGIPDTDKLIF. The chain has TRDV3 and TRDJ1; TRDD3 matches 12 bases. Germline assignment: CDR1 TVYSNPD and CDR2 GDNSRS (reference sequence). J lost 0 bases, V lost 2 bases, and 22 bases had no gene match. CDR3 size: 21 residues.

The chain employs TRDV2 and TRDJ2; TRDD3 matches 11 bases. Germline trimming cut 2 bases from V and 5 bases from J; bases unmatched to any gene: 9. The length of the CDR3 is 17 residues. CDR1 and CDR2 (germline): GEAIGNYY, EKD. As DNA, the CDR3 is TGTGCCTGTGACAATAAGTACTGGGGGATAAGAACAGCACAACTCTTCTTT. This sequence encodes CACDNKYWGIRTAQLFF.

This clone was seen more than once but under ten times. The chain links TRDV1 to TRDJ1; TRDD3 aligns across 8 bases. The germline V gene encodes CDR1 TSWWSYY and CDR2 QGS. The CDR3 contains 15 residues. The V gene end was trimmed by 4 bases and the J gene end by 0 bases; junction bases not matched to a gene: 4. The CDR3 bases are TGTGCTCTTGGGGTTTGGGGGATGTACACCGATAAACTCATCTTT. This codes for CALGVWGMYTDKLIF.

This clone occurred a few times. CDR3 amino acids: CAFRTTGGYDRGRYTDKLIF. CDR3 DNA sequence: TGTGCCTTTAGGACTACTGGGGGATATGACCGGGGCCGGTACACCGATAAACTCATCTTT. The V and J genes are TRDV3 and TRDJ1; 11 bases agree with TRDD3. The germline CDR1 and CDR2 sequences are TVYSNPD and GDNSRS (reference sequence). Trimming at V came to 0 bases and at J to 0 bases, leaving 18 bases not matched to a gene. The CDR3 loop spans 20 amino acids.

This clone has only a few counts. The chain links TRDV2 to TRDJ2; 9 positions agree with TRDD3. The CDR3 runs to 15 residues. Germline values: CDR1 GEAIGNYY, CDR2 EKD. After removal of 3 bases from V and 4 bases from J, the junction contained 5 bases not matched to a gene. The CDR3 protein is CACDVLGEKTAQLFF. The CDR3 DNA reads as TGTGCCTGTGACGTACTGGGGGAAAAGACAGCACAACTCTTCTTT.

This clone was seen a few times. The gene calls are TRDV1 and TRDJ1; TRDD3 agrees at 13 bases. The V and J ends lost 3 bases and 1 base, in that order; junction bases with no gene match: 26. CDR3 length equals 24 residues. CDR1 is TSWWSYY, CDR2 QGS, per germline. In nucleotides, the CDR3 is TGTGCTCTTGGGGACTCATTTTTCCTACGTTCGTCACTGGGGGATACGCCTAGCACCGATAAACTCATCTTT. Its translation: CALGDSFFLRSSLGDTPSTDKLIF.